This T cell receptor beta chain appears in the sequencing data of a study of blood T cell repertoires in COVID-19 (dated by TCRdb to between 2020 and 2021). About the investigation overall: Collaborator samples came from the United States, Italy and Spain and covered acute and convalescent phases of COVID-19. The dataset comprised deeply sampled blood TCRbeta repertoires from subjects exposed to, actively infected with, or recovered from COVID-19. The prospective study material was composed of cDNA or gDNA derived from T cells, B-cell-depleted T cells, or PBMCs. Where available, HLA class I and class II types were obtained from metadata supplied by the sample provider rather than from assay-based typing. The repertoires were released in a freely available public database intended as a resource for research on the immune response to SARS-CoV-2. A de-identified subject ID, COVID-19 status, age in years and sex were almost always included in the sample metadata. The samples were drawn from the first 160 participants of the ongoing ImmuneRACE study and from 1,254 subjects provided by 6 global collaborators.

Beyond this particular receptor, the publication reports: The quantity of clinical and demographic metadata differed by source and by participant and was supplied without curation.

The immunoSEQ Assay, a bias-controlled multiplex PCR, was used to amplify TCRbeta CDR3 regions from genomic DNA. For the original study's pipeline: The number of nucleated cells in each sample was estimated by amplification of reference gene primers within the assay. Sequence reads were collapsed and filtered to measure the absolute abundance of every unique TCRbeta CDR3 rearrangement. For each sample, productive Simpson clonality was calculated as the square root of Simpson's diversity index across productive rearrangements. The table was pulled from immuneACCESS by TCRdb, which kept in-frame rearrangements only. Such tables lose some clones; where checked, under half of the loss comes from unresolved V genes, and the rest has no known cause. V and J calls and clone size follow that table, whereas D and trimming were derived from the DNA. The sample has approximately 200,000 clones on record, 70% to 90% of them singletons. The ten top clones hold 3.3% of the sample.

The collaborating institutions used their own protocols to collect whole blood in K2EDTA tubes. For TCRbeta analysis, collaborators shipped samples as frozen whole blood, isolated PBMCs, or DNA extracted from either of those sample types. Concerning this clone: The clone's antigen remains unknown. No base-level quality is on record; no much larger clone is a single base apart.

Trimming removed 6 bases from V and 6 bases from J; the gene matches leave 6 bases unexplained. CDR1 and CDR2 are read off the germline V gene as MNHEY and SVGAGI. The CDR3 spans 15 residues, from the cysteine through the phenylalanine. The kept DNA is CDR3 alone, 45 bases in frame from the first base. This clonotype originated in a man aged 60 to 69 with acute or convalescent COVID-19. Sequencing was carried out using peripheral blood. The chain couples TRBV6-5 to TRBJ2-4; 12 middle bases align to TRBD2. CDR3 protein: CASRMTSGSANIQYF. The bases are TGTGCCAGCAGGATGACTAGCGGGAGCGCAAACATTCAGTACTTC.